This TCR beta chain is from a study of CD8 T cells in Susac syndrome. It was with random hexamers that 0.5 to 1 ug RNA was reverse transcribed. TCRdb called the immunoSEQ multiplex PCR reads again in MiXCR, with one record for every CDR3 protein. The repertoire holds about 290,000 distinct CDR3 sequences, with 70% to 90% as singletons. CDR1 LNHDA and CDR2 SQIVND come from the germline V gene (reference sequence). This CDR3 is built from 16 residues. The V end lost 5 bases, the J end lost 3 bases, and 18 bases lay between the germline ends. The TCR originated in a human donor with multiple sclerosis. Material: CD8+ T cells from PBMCs. V and J are TRBV19 and TRBJ2-3; TRBD2 is a possible D gene (6 bases). CDR3 sequence: CASSPRGGGETDTQYF. The CDR3 region has the DNA TGTGCCAGTAGTCCCCGGGGAGGAGGGGAGACAGATACGCAGTATTTT. Supplemented by reference TRBV19 and TRBJ2-3, the full variable domain reads DGGITQSPKYLFRKEGQNVTLSCEQNLNHDAMYWYRQDPGQGLRLIYYSQIVNDFQKGDIAEGYSVSREKKESFPLTVTSAQKNPTAFYLCASSPRGGGETDTQYFGPGTRLTVL.